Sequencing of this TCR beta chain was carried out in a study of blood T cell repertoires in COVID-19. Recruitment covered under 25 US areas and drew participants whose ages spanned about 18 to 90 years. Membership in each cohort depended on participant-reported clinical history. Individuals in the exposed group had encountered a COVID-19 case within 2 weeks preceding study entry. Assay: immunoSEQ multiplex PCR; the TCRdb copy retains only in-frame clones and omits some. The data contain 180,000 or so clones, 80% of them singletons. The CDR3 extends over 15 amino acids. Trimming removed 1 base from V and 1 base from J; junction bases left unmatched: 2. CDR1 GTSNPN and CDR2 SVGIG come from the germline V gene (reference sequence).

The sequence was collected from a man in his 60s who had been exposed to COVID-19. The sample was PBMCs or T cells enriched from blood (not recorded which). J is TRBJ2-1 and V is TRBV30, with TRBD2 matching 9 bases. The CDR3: CAWSGREGSYNEQFF. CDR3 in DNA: TGTGCCTGGAGTGGGCGGGAGGGATCCTACAATGAGCAGTTCTTC.